The source of this T cell receptor (beta chain) is a study of shared clonotypes between healthy human individuals. As for the study in general: Contributing individuals were two females and a few males aged 18 to 49. Findings of the study overall: An expected dependence of interdonor clonotype sharing on sequencing depth was noted.

It was across several immunoSEQ plates that each subset's genomic DNA was evenly split. The assay was immunoSEQ multiplex PCR, and TCRdb's table has in-frame clones only and misses some. The table has around 180,000 clones, around 93% seen once. Division of CD4+ cells produced a CD45RA+ naive subset and a CD45RA-negative memory subset. Germline-derived CDR1 and CDR2 are MNHEY and SMNVEV (reference sequence). The CDR3 spans 15 residues. Trimming took off 1 base at V and 0 bases at J, with 6 bases between the two ends. On this clone: Its target is not known.

The J gene is TRBJ1-4, the V gene TRBV27; no firm D call. The sample taken for sequencing was naive CD4+ T cells sorted from blood. As for subset: CD45RA+ positively selected. The receptor comes from a woman in her twenties or thirties in good health. The CDR3 sequence is CASSLYGSTNEKLFF. The CDR3 DNA follows: TGTGCCAGCAGTTTATATGGGTCAACTAATGAAAAACTGTTTTTT.